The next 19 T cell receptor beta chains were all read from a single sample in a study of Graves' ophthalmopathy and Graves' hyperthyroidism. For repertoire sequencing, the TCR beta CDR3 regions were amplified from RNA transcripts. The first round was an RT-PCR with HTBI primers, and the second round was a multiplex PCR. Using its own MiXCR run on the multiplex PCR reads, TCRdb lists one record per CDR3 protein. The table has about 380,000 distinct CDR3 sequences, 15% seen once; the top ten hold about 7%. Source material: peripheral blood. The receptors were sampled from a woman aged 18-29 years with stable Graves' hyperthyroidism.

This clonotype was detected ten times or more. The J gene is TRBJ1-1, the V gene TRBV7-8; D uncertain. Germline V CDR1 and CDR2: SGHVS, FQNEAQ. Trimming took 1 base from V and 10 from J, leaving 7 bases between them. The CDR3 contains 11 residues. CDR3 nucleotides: TGTGCCAGCAGCTTAGGGGTTTCAGCTTTCTTT. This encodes CASSLGVSAFF.

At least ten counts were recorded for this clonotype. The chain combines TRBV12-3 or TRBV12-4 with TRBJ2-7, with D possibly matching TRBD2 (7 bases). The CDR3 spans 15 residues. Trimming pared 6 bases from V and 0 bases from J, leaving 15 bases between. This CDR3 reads CASSPRGAVSYEQYF. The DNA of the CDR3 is TGTGCCAGCAGCCCCCGGGGGGCAGTCTCCTACGAGCAGTACTTC.

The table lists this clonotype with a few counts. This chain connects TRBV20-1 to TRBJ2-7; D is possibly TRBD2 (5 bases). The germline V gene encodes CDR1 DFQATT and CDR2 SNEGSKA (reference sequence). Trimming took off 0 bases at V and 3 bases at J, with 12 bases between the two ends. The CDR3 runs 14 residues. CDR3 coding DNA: TGCAGTGCTAGAGATCGGGGTTGGGACTACGAGCAGTACTTC. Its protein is CSARDRGWDYEQYF.

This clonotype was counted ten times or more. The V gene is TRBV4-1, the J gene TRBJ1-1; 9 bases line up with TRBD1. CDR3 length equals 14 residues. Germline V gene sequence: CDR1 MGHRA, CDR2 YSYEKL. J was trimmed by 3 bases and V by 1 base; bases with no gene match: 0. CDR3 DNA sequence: TGCGCCAGCAGCCAAGGGGACAGGGACACTGAAGCTTTCTTT. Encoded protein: CASSQGDRDTEAFF.

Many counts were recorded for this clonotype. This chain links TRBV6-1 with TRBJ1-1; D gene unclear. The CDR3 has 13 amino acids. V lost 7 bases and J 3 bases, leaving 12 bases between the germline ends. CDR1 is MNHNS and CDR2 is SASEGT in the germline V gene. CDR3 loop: CASTVPWYTEAFF. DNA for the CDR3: TGTGCCAGCACTGTCCCGTGGTACACTGAAGCTTTCTTT.

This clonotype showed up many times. The CDR3 reads CATNGEKNIQYF. The CDR3 coding sequence is TGTGCCACGAACGGAGAAAAAAACATTCAGTACTTC. This rearrangement joins TRBV6-1 to TRBJ2-4; D is ambiguous. The CDR3 runs 12 residues. V was clipped by 10 bases and J by 4 bases, with 11 bases between them. From germline, CDR1 is MNHNS and CDR2 SASEGT.

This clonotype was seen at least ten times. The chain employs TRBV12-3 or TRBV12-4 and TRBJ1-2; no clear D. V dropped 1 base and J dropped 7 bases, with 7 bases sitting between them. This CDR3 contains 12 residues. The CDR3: CASSLVESGYTF. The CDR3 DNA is TGTGCCAGCAGTTTAGTAGAGTCTGGCTACACCTTC.

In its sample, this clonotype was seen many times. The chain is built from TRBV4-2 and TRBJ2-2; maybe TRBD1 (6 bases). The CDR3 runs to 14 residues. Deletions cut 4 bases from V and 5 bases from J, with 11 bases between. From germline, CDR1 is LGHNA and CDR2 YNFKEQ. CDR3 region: CASSPGTPTGELFF. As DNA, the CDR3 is TGTGCCAGCAGCCCTGGGACACCTACCGGGGAGCTGTTTTTT.

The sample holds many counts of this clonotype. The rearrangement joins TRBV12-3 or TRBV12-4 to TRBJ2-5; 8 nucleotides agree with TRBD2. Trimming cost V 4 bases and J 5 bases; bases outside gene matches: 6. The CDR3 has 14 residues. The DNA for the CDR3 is TGTGCCAGCAGTTCCCGACTAGCGTCGGAGACCCAGTACTTC. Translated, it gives CASSSRLASETQYF.

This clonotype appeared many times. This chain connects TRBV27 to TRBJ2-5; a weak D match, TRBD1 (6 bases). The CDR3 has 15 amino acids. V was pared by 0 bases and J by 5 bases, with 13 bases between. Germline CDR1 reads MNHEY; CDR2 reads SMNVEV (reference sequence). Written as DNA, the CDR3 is TGTGCCAGCAGTTTATCGAAGAACAGGGCGGAGACCCAGTACTTC. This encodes CASSLSKNRAETQYF.

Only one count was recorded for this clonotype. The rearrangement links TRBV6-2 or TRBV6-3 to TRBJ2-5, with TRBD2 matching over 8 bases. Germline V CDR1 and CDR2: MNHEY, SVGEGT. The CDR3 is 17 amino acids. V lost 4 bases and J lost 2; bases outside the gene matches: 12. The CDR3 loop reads CASSLMYSGGYQETQYF. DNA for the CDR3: TGTGCCAGCAGTTTAATGTACAGCGGGGGATATCAAGAGACCCAGTACTTC.

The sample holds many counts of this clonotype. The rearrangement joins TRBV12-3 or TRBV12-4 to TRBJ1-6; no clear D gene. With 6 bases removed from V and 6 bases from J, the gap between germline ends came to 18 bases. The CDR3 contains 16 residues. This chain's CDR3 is CASSANGEVRNSPLHF. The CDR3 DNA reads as TGTGCCAGCAGCGCAAACGGGGAGGTTCGTAATTCACCCCTCCACTTT.

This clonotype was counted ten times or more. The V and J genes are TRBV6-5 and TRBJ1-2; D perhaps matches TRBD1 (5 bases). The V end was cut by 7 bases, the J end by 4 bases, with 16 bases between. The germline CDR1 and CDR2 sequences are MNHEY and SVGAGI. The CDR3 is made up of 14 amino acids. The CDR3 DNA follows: TGTGCCAGCAATCCGGGGCCCATAGGCTATGGCTACACCTTC. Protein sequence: CASNPGPIGYGYTF.

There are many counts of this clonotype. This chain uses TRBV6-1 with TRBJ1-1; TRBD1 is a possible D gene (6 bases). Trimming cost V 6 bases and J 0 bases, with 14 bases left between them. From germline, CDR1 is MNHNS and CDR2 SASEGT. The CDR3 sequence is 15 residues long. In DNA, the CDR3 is TGTGCCAGCAGCCGCCGGACAGAAATGAACACTGAAGCTTTCTTT. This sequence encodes CASSRRTEMNTEAFF.

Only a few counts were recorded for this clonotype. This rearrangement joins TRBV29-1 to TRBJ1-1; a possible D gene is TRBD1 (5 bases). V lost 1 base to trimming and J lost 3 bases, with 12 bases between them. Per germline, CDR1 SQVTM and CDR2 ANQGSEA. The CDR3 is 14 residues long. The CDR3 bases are TGCAGCGTTGAAGGGACTCGGGGGGACACTGAAGCTTTCTTT. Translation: CSVEGTRGDTEAFF.

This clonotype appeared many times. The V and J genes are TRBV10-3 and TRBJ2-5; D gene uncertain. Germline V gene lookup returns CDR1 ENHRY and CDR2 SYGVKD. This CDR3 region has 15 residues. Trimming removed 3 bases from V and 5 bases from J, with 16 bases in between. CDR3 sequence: CAISDGLPTGETQYF. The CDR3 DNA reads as TGTGCCATCAGTGACGGCTTGCCCACTGGGGAGACCCAGTACTTC.

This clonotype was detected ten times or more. The CDR3 loop reads CASRVLSQPQHF. CDR3 nucleotides: TGTGCCAGCAGAGTTTTGTCTCAGCCCCAGCATTTT. The chain employs TRBV28 and TRBJ1-5; D gene ambiguous. The CDR3 spans 12 residues. Trimming removed 6 bases at V and 6 bases at J, with 9 bases between. The germline gives CDR1 MDHEN, CDR2 SYDVKM.

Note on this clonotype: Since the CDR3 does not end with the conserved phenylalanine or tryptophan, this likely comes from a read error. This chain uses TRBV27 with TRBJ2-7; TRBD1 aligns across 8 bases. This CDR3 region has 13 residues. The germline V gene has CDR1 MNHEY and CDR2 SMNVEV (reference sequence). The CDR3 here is CGSSLGQAYEQYS. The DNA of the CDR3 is TGTGGCAGCAGTTTGGGACAGGCCTACGAGCAGTACTCC.

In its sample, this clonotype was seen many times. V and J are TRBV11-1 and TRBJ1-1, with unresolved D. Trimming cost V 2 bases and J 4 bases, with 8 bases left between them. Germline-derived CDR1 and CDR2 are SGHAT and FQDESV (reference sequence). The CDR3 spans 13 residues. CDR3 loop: CASSLIRRTEAFF. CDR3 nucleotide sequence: TGTGCCAGCAGCTTAATAAGGCGCACTGAAGCTTTCTTT.